The 26 T cell receptor beta chains below come from one sample, sequenced in a study of T cell responses to AZD1222 COVID-19 vaccine. The assay was immunoSEQ multiplex PCR, and TCRdb's table has in-frame clones only and misses some. In the table there are 26,000 or so clones, about 90% of which are singletons. Source: peripheral blood, taken 28 days after the second AZD1222 dose. Source of these receptors: an adult who received the AZD1222 COVID-19 vaccine.

The rearrangement links TRBV30 to TRBJ2-5, with 10 bases fitting TRBD2. J gave up 5 bases and V 3 bases, and 12 bases lay outside the gene matches. Germline CDR1 GTSNPN, CDR2 SVGIG (reference sequence). CDR3 length: 16 amino acids. The CDR3 protein is CAWSGSGRALGETQYF. CDR3 DNA sequence: TGTGCCTGGAGCGGCAGCGGGAGGGCCTTAGGGGAGACCCAGTACTTC.

CDR3 sequence (DNA): TGCGCCAGCAGGGCGACAGGGTTGTCAGGCTACACCTTC. Its translation: CASRATGLSGYTF. This chain uses TRBV4-1 with TRBJ1-2; 7 bases match TRBD1. The trim removed 6 bases at V and 8 bases at J, leaving 9 bases unmatched. Germline-derived CDR1 and CDR2 are MGHRA and YSYEKL. This CDR3 region has 13 residues.

V is TRBV12-3 or TRBV12-4 and J is TRBJ2-1, with 7 bases aligning to TRBD2. V trimming: 4 bases; J trimming: 4 bases; junction bases outside the gene matches: 1. The CDR3 is 13 residues long. The CDR3 DNA reads as TGTGCCAGCAGTTGGGAGGGATACAATGAGCAGTTCTTC. Its translation is CASSWEGYNEQFF.

In this sample, this clone turned up once. V gene TRBV9 combines with J gene TRBJ2-7, with TRBD2 matching over 7 bases. Germline loops: CDR1 SGDLS, CDR2 YYNGEE. Trimming removed 0 bases from V and 4 bases from J; junction bases left unmatched: 16. The CDR3 loop spans 18 amino acids. This CDR3 reads CASSVDPLFGGGPYEQYF. For the CDR3, the DNA is TGTGCCAGCAGCGTAGATCCCCTTTTTGGGGGAGGGCCTTACGAGCAGTACTTC.

The chain has TRBV3-1 (or the pseudogene TRBV3-2) and TRBJ2-5, with D possibly called TRBD1 or TRBD2 (6 bases each). Germline V gene lookup returns CDR1 LGHDT and CDR2 YNNKEL (reference sequence). Trimming shortened V by 11 bases and J by 3 bases, and 19 bases separated the two germline ends. The CDR3 totals 14 residues. As DNA, the CDR3 is TGTGCCTCAAAGGGGGGTTGGTCGAAAGAGACCCAGTACTTC. Translated, it gives CASKGGWSKETQYF.

The chain carries TRBV29-1 and TRBJ2-2; possible D gene TRBD1, 6 bases. The CDR3 spans 14 residues. CDR1 is SQVTM, CDR2 ANQGSEA, per germline. V was trimmed by 3 bases and J by 0 bases, leaving 8 bases between them. This CDR3 is CSVERQANTGELFF. CDR3 DNA sequence: TGCAGCGTTGAGAGACAGGCGAACACCGGGGAGCTGTTTTTT.

The rearrangement joins TRBV11-3 to TRBJ2-3; TRBD2 matches at 9 bases. Germline CDR1 is SGHNT and CDR2 is YENEEA. This CDR3 comprises 17 residues. V lost 3 bases to trimming and J lost 3 bases; unmatched junction nucleotides: 10. The CDR3 loop is CASSLSGRIFQTDTQYF. The DNA for the CDR3 is TGTGCCAGCAGCTTGAGCGGGAGGATATTCCAGACAGATACGCAGTATTTT.

CDR3 sequence reads: CASSTTGALYGNTIYF. CDR3 nucleotide sequence: TGTGCCAGCAGCACGACGGGGGCCCTCTATGGAAACACCATATATTTT. The gene calls are TRBV7-9 and TRBJ1-3; D may be TRBD1 (6 bases). The CDR3 totals 16 residues. Deletions cut 5 bases from V and 3 bases from J, with 17 bases between. Germline values: CDR1 SEHNR, CDR2 FQNEAQ (reference sequence). Complete variable domain (other parts from reference TRBV7-9 and TRBJ1-3): DTGVSQNPRHKITKRGQNVTFRCDPISEHNRLYWYRQTLGQGPEFLTYFQNEAQLEKSRLLSDRFSAERPKGSFSTLEIQRTEQGDSAMYLCASSTTGALYGNTIYFGEGSWLTVV.

CDR3 amino acids: CASSLAGTSQSTQYF. Written as DNA, the CDR3 is TGTGCCAGCAGTTTGGCGGGGACATCACAGAGTACGCAGTATTTT. This chain uses TRBV6-5 with TRBJ2-3; D is possibly TRBD1 or TRBD2 (6 bases each). The germline V gene has CDR1 MNHEY and CDR2 SVGAGI. The CDR3 is 15 amino acids. V gave up 4 bases and J gave up 8 bases, with 19 bases separating them.

This chain links TRBV28 with TRBJ2-5, with 7 bases that match TRBD2. Trimming cost V 3 bases and J 6 bases; bases outside gene matches: 19. CDR3 length equals 18 residues. Germline loops: CDR1 MDHEN, CDR2 SYDVKM. The CDR3 spells CASSFLPGRAGLGKTQYF. DNA for the CDR3: TGTGCCAGCAGTTTCCTCCCGGGGAGGGCTGGATTAGGAAAGACCCAGTACTTC.

This clone was seen a few times. The rearrangement uses TRBV6-9 and TRBJ1-5; no firm D call. The CDR3 covers 12 residues. V lost 6 bases, J lost 4 bases, and 7 bases lay in between. CDR1 is MNHGY, CDR2 SVAAGI, per germline. CDR3 coding DNA: TGTGCCAGCAGACAGACGAATCAGCCCCAGCATTTT. This translates into CASRQTNQPQHF.

The chain employs TRBV27 and TRBJ1-3; D is ambiguous. Germline V gives CDR1 MNHEY, CDR2 SMNVEV (reference sequence). The CDR3 sequence is 14 residues long. V was clipped by 0 bases and J by 2 bases, with 5 bases between them. In DNA form, the CDR3 reads TGTGCCAGCAGTTTATCCTACACTGGAAACACCATATATTTT. Protein: CASSLSYTGNTIYF.

The chain links TRBV7-2 to TRBJ2-1; D is unclear. This CDR3 has 17 residues. Germline CDR1 SGHTA, CDR2 FQGNSA. With 7 bases removed from V and 0 bases from J, the gap between germline ends came to 19 bases. The CDR3 is CASIPSVTQRSYNEQFF. The CDR3 bases are TGTGCCAGCATCCCCAGCGTAACACAGCGCTCCTACAATGAGCAGTTCTTC.

This rearrangement joins TRBV7-2 to TRBJ1-1, with 10 bases identical to TRBD1. Germline CDR1 reads SGHTA; CDR2 reads FQGNSA. The V gene end was trimmed by 5 bases and the J gene end by 4 bases; junction bases not matched to a gene: 10. The CDR3 length is 16 residues. The chain's CDR3 is CASSQRPGQGITEAFF. CDR3 DNA: TGTGCCAGCAGCCAAAGACCGGGACAGGGGATCACTGAAGCTTTCTTT.

The chain uses TRBV11-2 and TRBJ1-2; 12 nucleotides match TRBD1. Germline V gives CDR1 SGHAT, CDR2 FQNNGV. There are 14 residues in the CDR3. V dropped 3 bases and J dropped 8; count of bases not matched to a gene: 4. As DNA, the CDR3 is TGTGCCAGCAGCTTCGGGACAGGGGGCTGGGGCTACACCTTC. It is translated as CASSFGTGGWGYTF. Full variable domain (outside the CDR3, taken from reference TRBV11-2 and TRBJ1-2): EAGVAQSPRYKIIEKRQSVAFWCNPISGHATLYWYQQILGQGPKLLIQFQNNGVVDDSQLPKDRFSAERLKGVDSTLKIQPAKLEDSAVYLCASSFGTGGWGYTFGSGTRLTVV.

The chain couples TRBV28 to TRBJ1-2; the match to TRBD1 covers 8 bases. V shed 5 bases, J shed 8 bases, and the junction held 4 bases outside the gene matches. CDR1 MDHEN and CDR2 SYDVKM come from the germline V gene. The CDR3 sequence is 12 residues long. The CDR3 region has the DNA TGTGCCAGCAGTCAGGGGGCAATAGGCTACACCTTC. Amino acids: CASSQGAIGYTF.

This rearrangement joins TRBV2 to TRBJ2-1; D call uncertain. Trimming pared 10 bases from V and 0 bases from J, leaving 13 bases between. The CDR3 loop spans 14 amino acids. CDR1 and CDR2 from the germline V gene are SNHLY and FYNNEI. CDR3 sequence reads: CATRSASSYNEQFF. The CDR3 bases are TGTGCCACCCGCAGCGCAAGCTCCTACAATGAGCAGTTCTTC.

The chain couples TRBV7-3 to TRBJ2-7, with 8 bases identical to TRBD1. Trimming cost V 1 base and J 5 bases; bases outside gene matches: 7. Germline CDR1 is SGHTA and CDR2 is FQGTGA. The CDR3 runs 15 residues. The CDR3 nucleotides are TGTGCCAGCAGCTTAAGCCGGAACAGGGGGAACGAGCAGTACTTC. Translating it yields CASSLSRNRGNEQYF. The full variable domain, in which reference TRBV7-3 and TRBJ2-7 provide the parts outside the CDR3, is GAGVSQTPSNKVTEKGKYVELRCDPISGHTALYWYRQSLGQGPEFLIYFQGTGAADDSGLPNDRFFAVRPEGSVSTLKIQRTERGDSAVYLCASSLSRNRGNEQYFGPGTRLTVT.

The rearrangement uses TRBV7-6 and TRBJ2-3; D gene uncertain. The CDR3 is 15 amino acids. CDR1 SGHVS and CDR2 FNYEAQ come from the germline V gene. V lost 6 bases, J lost 1 base, and 14 bases lay in between. In DNA, the CDR3 is TGTGCCAGCAGGCCTACTCCCGACCGCACAGATACGCAGTATTTT. This encodes CASRPTPDRTDTQYF.

The chain has TRBV3-1 (or the pseudogene TRBV3-2) and TRBJ2-1, with D perhaps matching TRBD2 (5 bases). Per the germline V gene, CDR1 is LGHDT and CDR2 is YNNKEL (reference sequence). CDR3 length: 13 residues. The V end lost 3 bases, the J end lost 3 bases, and 6 bases lay between the germline ends. CDR3 coding DNA: TGTGCCAGCAGCCAGACTATCTACAATGAGCAGTTCTTC. It yields the protein CASSQTIYNEQFF.

The chain links TRBV7-9 to TRBJ1-4, with D unresolved. The germline gives CDR1 SEHNR, CDR2 FQNEAQ (reference sequence). The CDR3 has 14 residues. V lost 5 bases and J 0 bases, leaving 7 bases between the germline ends. CDR3 DNA sequence: TGTGCCAGCAGCCTGAAAACAACTAATGAAAAACTGTTTTTT. Residues: CASSLKTTNEKLFF.

The chain uses TRBV10-3 and TRBJ1-1, with D hard to call. The CDR3 covers 14 residues. The V end lost 4 bases, the J end lost 4 bases, and 13 bases lay between the germline ends. Looked up from germline, CDR1 is ENHRY and CDR2 is SYGVKD. The CDR3 loop reads CAISGSTRTTEAFF. CDR3 nucleotides: TGTGCCATCAGTGGTTCGACCCGGACCACTGAAGCTTTCTTT.

The chain has TRBV18 and TRBJ2-2, with D uncertain. This CDR3 spans 14 amino acids. CDR1 and CDR2 (germline): KGHSH, LQKENI. The germline V and J ends were trimmed by 5 bases and 0 bases, with 7 bases remaining between them. The CDR3: CASSGVPNTGELFF. For the CDR3, the DNA is TGTGCCAGCTCAGGGGTACCGAACACCGGGGAGCTGTTTTTT.

This CDR3 is CATSDGGGEHTEAFF. The CDR3 DNA is TGTGCCACCAGTGATGGAGGCGGTGAACACACTGAAGCTTTCTTT. The chain combines TRBV24-1 with TRBJ1-1; D unclear. Germline V gene lookup returns CDR1 KGHDR and CDR2 SFDVKD. Trimming took off 3 bases at V and 3 bases at J, with 13 bases between the two ends. CDR3 length equals 15 residues.

The V gene is TRBV5-1, the J gene TRBJ2-7; 10 bases match TRBD2. The CDR3 has 15 residues. Germline V lookup: CDR1 SGHRS, CDR2 YFSETQ. V lost 5 bases, J lost 5 bases, and 10 bases stayed unmatched. CDR3 DNA: TGCGCCAGCAGTTCCAGCGGGAGGGCCACGGACGAGCAGTACTTC. This translates into CASSSSGRATDEQYF.

This chain links TRBV6-2 or TRBV6-3 with TRBJ2-3; no firm D call. Trimming pared 6 bases from V and 6 bases from J, leaving 7 bases between. This CDR3 contains 11 residues. Germline loops: CDR1 MNHEY, CDR2 SVGEGT. The CDR3: CASSPSDTQYF. The CDR3 DNA sequence: TGTGCCAGCAGCCCATCTGATACGCAGTATTTT.